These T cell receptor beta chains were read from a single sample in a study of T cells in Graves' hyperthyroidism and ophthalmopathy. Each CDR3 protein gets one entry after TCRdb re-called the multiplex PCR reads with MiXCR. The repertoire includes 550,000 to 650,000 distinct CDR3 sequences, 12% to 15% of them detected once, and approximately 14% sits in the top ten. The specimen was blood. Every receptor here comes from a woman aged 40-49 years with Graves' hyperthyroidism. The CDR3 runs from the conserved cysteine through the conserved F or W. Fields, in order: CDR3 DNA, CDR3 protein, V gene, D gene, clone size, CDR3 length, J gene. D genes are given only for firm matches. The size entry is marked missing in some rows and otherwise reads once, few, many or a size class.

CDR3 DNA: TGTGCCAGCAGTTTTACGGGGACAGGGGTAGGCGGCTACACCTTC
CDR3 protein: CASSFTGTGVGGYTF
V gene: TRBV28
D gene: TRBD1
clone size: few
CDR3 length: 15
J gene: TRBJ1-2

CDR3 DNA: TGTGCCAGCAGCTTAGTAGGAGCGGGAGGCGGAGAGGCCCAGTACTTC
CDR3 protein: CASSLVGAGGGEAQYF
V gene: TRBV7-2
D gene: TRBD2
clone size: many
CDR3 length: 16
J gene: TRBJ2-5

CDR3 DNA: TGTGCCAGCAAATACGGAGGGGTGGGGAATGAGCAGTTCTTC
CDR3 protein: CASKYGGVGNEQFF
V gene: TRBV6-1
D gene: -
clone size: many
CDR3 length: 14
J gene: TRBJ2-1

CDR3 DNA: TGTGCCACCAGCAGCCGGGACTCTACCTACAATGAGCAGTTCTTC
CDR3 protein: CATSSRDSTYNEQFF
V gene: TRBV15
D gene: -
clone size: few
CDR3 length: 15
J gene: TRBJ2-1

CDR3 DNA: TGTGCCAGCAGCCGGGACAGGGGGGATGAGCAGTTCTTC
CDR3 protein: CASSRDRGDEQFF
V gene: TRBV13
D gene: TRBD1
clone size: -
CDR3 length: 13
J gene: TRBJ2-1

CDR3 DNA: TGTGCCAGCAGGTCACCGGGACAGGGGGCTGCAGATACGCAGTATTTT
CDR3 protein: CASRSPGQGAADTQYF
V gene: TRBV7-8
D gene: TRBD1
clone size: many
CDR3 length: 16
J gene: TRBJ2-3

CDR3 DNA: TGTGCCAGCAGCTTAGGTTTAGGTCTAGCGGGAATCAACGAGCAGTACTTC
CDR3 protein: CASSLGLGLAGINEQYF
V gene: TRBV7-2
D gene: TRBD2
clone size: -
CDR3 length: 17
J gene: TRBJ2-7

CDR3 DNA: TGTGCCAGCAGTAATAGCGGAGGGGGGAGAGATACGCAGTATTTT
CDR3 protein: CASSNSGGGRDTQYF
V gene: TRBV12-3/TRBV12-4
D gene: -
clone size: many
CDR3 length: 15
J gene: TRBJ2-3

CDR3 DNA: TGTGCCAGCAGGATGGGACTAGCGGCAGGGGGGACCCAGTACTTC
CDR3 protein: CASRMGLAAGGTQYF
V gene: TRBV28
D gene: TRBD2
clone size: many
CDR3 length: 15
J gene: TRBJ2-5

CDR3 DNA: TGCAGCGTTAAGGAGGACAGGTACAATGAGCAGTTCTTC
CDR3 protein: CSVKEDRYNEQFF
V gene: TRBV29-1
D gene: TRBD1
clone size: many
CDR3 length: 13
J gene: TRBJ2-1

CDR3 DNA: TGTGCCAGCTCACCACCGCCCACAGAAACCTACGAGCAGTACTTC
CDR3 protein: CASSPPPTETYEQYF
V gene: TRBV18
D gene: -
clone size: many
CDR3 length: 15
J gene: TRBJ2-7

CDR3 DNA: TGCAGCGTTGGCGGCGGGGCTGGGAACACCGGGGAGCTGTTTTTT
CDR3 protein: CSVGGGAGNTGELFF
V gene: TRBV29-1
D gene: -
clone size: many
CDR3 length: 15
J gene: TRBJ2-2

CDR3 DNA: TGTGCCAGCAGCCTAGACGAGGGGGCCAACGTCCTGACTTTC
CDR3 protein: CASSLDEGANVLTF
V gene: TRBV12-3/TRBV12-4
D gene: -
clone size: many
CDR3 length: 14
J gene: TRBJ2-6

CDR3 DNA: TGTGCCAGTAGAGAGGGGGGATCGAGCAATCAGCCCCAGCATTTT
CDR3 protein: CASREGGSSNQPQHF
V gene: TRBV12-3/TRBV12-4
D gene: -
clone size: -
CDR3 length: 15
J gene: TRBJ1-5

CDR3 DNA: TGTGCCAGCTCACGAGTGATACAAGAGACCCAGTACTTC
CDR3 protein: CASSRVIQETQYF
V gene: TRBV18
D gene: -
clone size: -
CDR3 length: 13
J gene: TRBJ2-5

CDR3 DNA: TGCAGTGCTAGAGTGGACAAGAACACCGGGGAGCTGTTTTTT
CDR3 protein: CSARVDKNTGELFF
V gene: TRBV20-1
D gene: -
clone size: few
CDR3 length: 14
J gene: TRBJ2-2

CDR3 DNA: TGTGCCAGCAGTTTAGACATTAATGAGAAACTGTTTTTT
CDR3 protein: CASSLDINEKLFF
V gene: TRBV27
D gene: -
clone size: few
CDR3 length: 13
J gene: TRBJ1-4

CDR3 DNA: TGTGCCAGCAGTTCCTGGAGTTACGAGCAGTACTTC
CDR3 protein: CASSSWSYEQYF
V gene: TRBV28
D gene: -
clone size: many
CDR3 length: 12
J gene: TRBJ2-7

CDR3 DNA: TGTGCCAGCAGCTTAGCGGTTTACAGCGGGAGAGGCAATGAGCAGTTCTTC
CDR3 protein: CASSLAVYSGRGNEQFF
V gene: TRBV7-8
D gene: TRBD2
clone size: many
CDR3 length: 17
J gene: TRBJ2-1

CDR3 DNA: TGTGCCAGCACCAGGGATTCCTACGAGCAGTACTTC
CDR3 protein: CASTRDSYEQYF
V gene: TRBV28
D gene: -
clone size: few
CDR3 length: 12
J gene: TRBJ2-7

CDR3 DNA: TGTGCCAGCAGTGACGGAGTTAGGAATTCACCCCTCCACTTT
CDR3 protein: CASSDGVRNSPLHF
V gene: TRBV6-1
D gene: -
clone size: many
CDR3 length: 14
J gene: TRBJ1-6

CDR3 DNA: TGTGCCAGCAGCTATATCACTGGGGCCAACGTCCTGACTTTC
CDR3 protein: CASSYITGANVLTF
V gene: TRBV11-2
D gene: -
clone size: -
CDR3 length: 14
J gene: TRBJ2-6

CDR3 DNA: TGTGCCAGCAGCCGTAGCGGCCCGCGGGGCAATACGCAGTATTTT
CDR3 protein: CASSRSGPRGNTQYF
V gene: TRBV3-1
D gene: -
clone size: many
CDR3 length: 15
J gene: TRBJ2-3

CDR3 DNA: TGTGCCAGCAGTTTCGGCAGGGGGTATGAAAAACTGTTTTTT
CDR3 protein: CASSFGRGYEKLFF
V gene: TRBV12-3/TRBV12-4
D gene: TRBD1
clone size: -
CDR3 length: 14
J gene: TRBJ1-4

CDR3 DNA: TGTGCCACCAGTGATTTGGAGACAGGTGCTAGCACAGATACGCAGTATTTT
CDR3 protein: CATSDLETGASTDTQYF
V gene: TRBV24-1
D gene: -
clone size: few
CDR3 length: 17
J gene: TRBJ2-3

CDR3 DNA: TGTGCCAGCAGTTCTCCACGACAGGGGGCCGGGGAGACCCAGTACTTC
CDR3 protein: CASSSPRQGAGETQYF
V gene: TRBV12-3/TRBV12-4
D gene: TRBD1
clone size: many
CDR3 length: 16
J gene: TRBJ2-5

CDR3 DNA: TGTGCCAGCACCTCGGGACAGGGATCCCACGAGCAGTACTTC
CDR3 protein: CASTSGQGSHEQYF
V gene: TRBV28
D gene: TRBD1
clone size: many
CDR3 length: 14
J gene: TRBJ2-7

CDR3 DNA: TGTGCCTGGAGTTCGGCCGGGACAGAGAGAAACATTCAGTACTTC
CDR3 protein: CAWSSAGTERNIQYF
V gene: TRBV30
D gene: TRBD1
clone size: many
CDR3 length: 15
J gene: TRBJ2-4

CDR3 DNA: TGTGCCTGGCATCGGACAGGGCGCCAAGAGACCCAGTACTTC
CDR3 protein: CAWHRTGRQETQYF
V gene: TRBV30
D gene: TRBD1
clone size: few
CDR3 length: 14
J gene: TRBJ2-5

CDR3 DNA: TGTGCCAGCAGCGCGGGAGGAGCGACTGAAGCTTTCTTT
CDR3 protein: CASSAGGATEAFF
V gene: TRBV9
D gene: -
clone size: many
CDR3 length: 13
J gene: TRBJ1-1

CDR3 DNA: TGTGCCAGCAGTGCGGGAACTAGCGGGAGCCTAAAGACCCAGTACTTC
CDR3 protein: CASSAGTSGSLKTQYF
V gene: TRBV6-1
D gene: TRBD2
clone size: -
CDR3 length: 16
J gene: TRBJ2-5

CDR3 DNA: TGTGCCAGCAGTTACTCGAGAGGGGCAGGGCCGAGCTCCTACAATGAGCAGTTCTTC
CDR3 protein: CASSYSRGAGPSSYNEQFF
V gene: TRBV6-5
D gene: -
clone size: many
CDR3 length: 19
J gene: TRBJ2-1

CDR3 DNA: TGTGCCAGCAGCCCCCGGGGACCCACAGGGGAGACCCAGTACTTC
CDR3 protein: CASSPRGPTGETQYF
V gene: TRBV11-2
D gene: -
clone size: many
CDR3 length: 15
J gene: TRBJ2-5

CDR3 DNA: TGCAGTGCGGCATCGAGAGGACTAGCGGGAGTGACAGATACGCAGTATTTT
CDR3 protein: CSAASRGLAGVTDTQYF
V gene: TRBV20-1
D gene: TRBD2
clone size: many
CDR3 length: 17
J gene: TRBJ2-3

CDR3 DNA: TGCGCCAGCAGCTTACAGGGAGCTGACACCGGGGAGCTGTTTTTT
CDR3 protein: CASSLQGADTGELFF
V gene: TRBV5-1
D gene: -
clone size: many
CDR3 length: 15
J gene: TRBJ2-2

CDR3 DNA: TGCAGTGCTAGGGGGACAGGGCGGGAGACCCAGTACTTC
CDR3 protein: CSARGTGRETQYF
V gene: TRBV20-1
D gene: TRBD1
clone size: many
CDR3 length: 13
J gene: TRBJ2-5

CDR3 DNA: TGCGCCAGCAGCTTGGCAGGGGACCCGGGGATTTACGAGCAGTACTTC
CDR3 protein: CASSLAGDPGIYEQYF
V gene: TRBV5-1
D gene: -
clone size: many
CDR3 length: 16
J gene: TRBJ2-7

CDR3 DNA: TGTGCTAGTGCCCAAACCAGCGGGTACAATGAGCAGTTCTTC
CDR3 protein: CASAQTSGYNEQFF
V gene: TRBV12-5
D gene: -
clone size: many
CDR3 length: 14
J gene: TRBJ2-1

CDR3 DNA: TGTGCCAGCAGCCCAACAGGGGGGGCCGGGGAGCTGTTTTTT
CDR3 protein: CASSPTGGAGELFF
V gene: TRBV9
D gene: -
clone size: many
CDR3 length: 14
J gene: TRBJ2-2

CDR3 DNA: TGTGCCAGCAGTTTATCCCGGACAGGGGGGCTTGTAAATCAGCCCCAGCATTTT
CDR3 protein: CASSLSRTGGLVNQPQHF
V gene: TRBV27
D gene: TRBD1
clone size: many
CDR3 length: 18
J gene: TRBJ1-5

CDR3 DNA: TGTGCCAGCTCCCCAGAGGAGAGCTACGAGCAGTACTTC
CDR3 protein: CASSPEESYEQYF
V gene: TRBV18
D gene: -
clone size: many
CDR3 length: 13
J gene: TRBJ2-7

CDR3 DNA: TGTGCCACCTCGACAGGGGGCAATCAGCCCCAGCATTTT
CDR3 protein: CATSTGGNQPQHF
V gene: TRBV27
D gene: TRBD1
clone size: -
CDR3 length: 13
J gene: TRBJ1-5

CDR3 DNA: TGTGCCAGCAGCCCCGGACAGGGGGCGGACTTC
CDR3 protein: CASSPGQGADF
V gene: TRBV2
D gene: TRBD1
clone size: -
CDR3 length: 11
J gene: TRBJ2-7

CDR3 DNA: TGTGCCAGCAGTGACCTGGTTAACACTGAAGCTTTCTTT
CDR3 protein: CASSDLVNTEAFF
V gene: TRBV2
D gene: -
clone size: many
CDR3 length: 13
J gene: TRBJ1-1

CDR3 DNA: TGCGCCAGCAGCTTGAACAGAAACACCGGGGAGCTGTTTTTT
CDR3 protein: CASSLNRNTGELFF
V gene: TRBV5-1
D gene: -
clone size: many
CDR3 length: 14
J gene: TRBJ2-2

CDR3 DNA: TGTGCCAGCAGATCAGGGGTCTGGGGCAATCAGCCCCAGCATTTT
CDR3 protein: CASRSGVWGNQPQHF
V gene: TRBV27
D gene: -
clone size: few
CDR3 length: 15
J gene: TRBJ1-5

CDR3 DNA: TGTGCCAGCAGTTCCCGGGACGCAAACACCGGGGAGCTGTTTTTT
CDR3 protein: CASSSRDANTGELFF
V gene: TRBV27
D gene: -
clone size: few
CDR3 length: 15
J gene: TRBJ2-2

CDR3 DNA: TGTGCCAGCAGCCCAGGTCGGACAGGGGGCACAACAGATACGCAGTATTTT
CDR3 protein: CASSPGRTGGTTDTQYF
V gene: TRBV2
D gene: TRBD1
clone size: many
CDR3 length: 17
J gene: TRBJ2-3

CDR3 DNA: TGTGCCTGGAAAATCAGGCGGGGCGGCTATGGCTGCACCTTC
CDR3 protein: CAWKIRRGGYGCTF
V gene: TRBV30
D gene: -
clone size: -
CDR3 length: 14
J gene: TRBJ1-2

CDR3 DNA: TGTGCCAGCAGCGCCATGACAGGGATTAGCACAGATACGCAGTATTTT
CDR3 protein: CASSAMTGISTDTQYF
V gene: TRBV9
D gene: TRBD1
clone size: few
CDR3 length: 16
J gene: TRBJ2-3

CDR3 DNA: TGCGCCAGCACCCTAGCGGGCCTGTACAATGAGCAGTTCTTC
CDR3 protein: CASTLAGLYNEQFF
V gene: TRBV5-1
D gene: TRBD2
clone size: many
CDR3 length: 14
J gene: TRBJ2-1

CDR3 DNA: TGTGCCAGCAGTGAAGACGGAGAGCAGTACACTGAAGCTTTCTTT
CDR3 protein: CASSEDGEQYTEAFF
V gene: TRBV2
D gene: -
clone size: -
CDR3 length: 15
J gene: TRBJ1-1

CDR3 DNA: TGTGCCATAAGGGGCGATTCACCCCTCCACTTT
CDR3 protein: CAIRGDSPLHF
V gene: TRBV6-7
D gene: -
clone size: -
CDR3 length: 11
J gene: TRBJ1-6

CDR3 DNA: TGCGCCAGCAGCCCGACAGGGGAAGTGGGTGGGAATGAGCAGTTCTTC
CDR3 protein: CASSPTGEVGGNEQFF
V gene: TRBV5-1
D gene: TRBD1
clone size: many
CDR3 length: 16
J gene: TRBJ2-1

CDR3 DNA: TGCAGCGTCCTACTTCCGGGACACGGCTACGAGCAGTACTTC
CDR3 protein: CSVLLPGHGYEQYF
V gene: TRBV29-1
D gene: -
clone size: -
CDR3 length: 14
J gene: TRBJ2-7

CDR3 DNA: TGCAGCGTCCAACGCTCCAAACTAGCGGGAGGGGGAGATACGCAGTATTTT
CDR3 protein: CSVQRSKLAGGGDTQYF
V gene: TRBV29-1
D gene: TRBD2
clone size: many
CDR3 length: 17
J gene: TRBJ2-3

CDR3 DNA: TGCGCCAGCAGCTCTGGACAGTATGAAGAGACCCAGTACTTC
CDR3 protein: CASSSGQYEETQYF
V gene: TRBV5-1
D gene: -
clone size: few
CDR3 length: 14
J gene: TRBJ2-5

CDR3 DNA: TGCGGTGCTAGGGACGGACTCACAGATACGCAGTATTTT
CDR3 protein: CGARDGLTDTQYF
V gene: TRBV20-1
D gene: -
clone size: few
CDR3 length: 13
J gene: TRBJ2-3

CDR3 DNA: TGCAGTGTTGGCCCTAACTACGAGCAGTACTTC
CDR3 protein: CSVGPNYEQYF
V gene: TRBV20-1
D gene: -
clone size: -
CDR3 length: 11
J gene: TRBJ2-7